The rows below give T cell receptor beta chains drawn from one sample of a study of T cell responses to AZD1222 COVID-19 vaccine. Produced via immunoSEQ multiplex PCR; TCRdb's table is partial and in-frame only. The table lists 150,000 or so clones. Sequenced sample: peripheral blood. The receptors stem from an adult in good health. The CDR3 runs from the conserved cysteine through the conserved F or W. D genes are given only for firm matches.

D gene | J gene | V gene | CDR3 protein | CDR3 DNA
TRBD1 | TRBJ2-1 | TRBV3-1/TRBV3-2 | CASSQGGTGGSYNEQFF | TGTGCCAGCAGCCAAGGGGGGACAGGGGGCTCCTACAATGAGCAGTTCTTC
. | TRBJ1-2 | TRBV30 | CAWSVIQGYGYTF | TGTGCCTGGAGTGTAATCCAGGGATATGGCTACACCTTC
. | TRBJ2-5 | TRBV10-2 | CASSPGGWRKQETQYF | TGCGCCAGCAGCCCCGGAGGCTGGAGGAAGCAAGAGACCCAGTACTTC
TRBD2 | TRBJ2-2 | TRBV3-1/TRBV3-2 | CASSHFTSGGADTGELFF | TGTGCCAGCAGCCACTTTACTAGCGGGGGGGCCGACACCGGGGAGCTGTTTTTT
TRBD1 | TRBJ2-7 | TRBV7-2 | CASSSDRALGVKIYEQYF | TGTGCCAGCAGCTCCGACAGGGCCCTAGGCGTAAAAATCTACGAGCAGTACTTC
TRBD2 | TRBJ2-1 | TRBV9 | CASSVGLAGVLEQFF | TGTGCCAGCAGCGTAGGACTAGCGGGGGTTTTAGAGCAGTTCTTC
. | TRBJ2-1 | TRBV5-8 | CASSKDEDNEQFF | TGTGCCAGCAGCAAGGACGAAGACAATGAGCAGTTCTTC
TRBD1 | TRBJ2-3 | TRBV3-1/TRBV3-2 | CASSQVSLTGGTDTQYF | TGTGCCAGCAGCCAAGTTTCCCTTACAGGGGGCACAGATACGCAGTATTTT
. | TRBJ2-3 | TRBV30 | CAWSPGVSSRFIRNTQYF | TGTGCCTGGAGCCCCGGGGTCTCTAGCAGATTTATCAGGAATACGCAGTATTTT
. | TRBJ1-4 | TRBV5-1 | CASSLAGTEKLFF | TGCGCCAGCAGCTTGGCAGGGACTGAAAAACTGTTTTTT
TRBD1 | TRBJ1-2 | TRBV28 | CASSSPGQGAQGYTF | TGTGCCAGCAGTTCACCGGGACAGGGGGCGCAAGGCTACACCTTC
TRBD2 | TRBJ2-5 | TRBV4-1 | CASSQGSGGRETQYF | TGCGCCAGCAGCCAAGGCTCGGGGGGGCGGGAGACCCAGTACTTC
. | TRBJ1-2 | TRBV7-2 | CASSQQGPDGYTF | TGTGCCAGCAGCCAACAGGGTCCGGATGGCTACACCTTC
. | TRBJ1-2 | TRBV7-8 | CASSPLGQAAGGYTF | TGTGCCAGCAGCCCTCTGGGACAAGCCGCGGGTGGCTACACCTTC
. | TRBJ2-7 | TRBV21-1 | CASSTRDRESSYEQYF | TGTGCCAGCAGCACCAGGGACAGAGAAAGCTCCTACGAGCAGTACTTC
. | TRBJ2-5 | TRBV5-6 | CASSGQNAHDQETQYF | TGTGCCAGCAGCGGACAAAACGCCCATGACCAAGAGACCCAGTACTTC
. | TRBJ2-7 | TRBV6-1 | CASSGTDYEQYF | TGTGCCAGCAGTGGAACAGATTACGAGCAGTACTTC
. | TRBJ1-4 | TRBV5-5 | CASSTAGATNEKLFF | TGTGCCAGCAGCACAGCAGGAGCTACTAATGAAAAACTGTTTTTT
TRBD1 | TRBJ1-1 | TRBV10-3 | CAISETGTGNTEAFF | TGTGCCATCAGTGAAACCGGGACAGGGAACACTGAAGCTTTCTTT
. | TRBJ1-2 | TRBV5-4 | CASSSPGKTNYGYTF | TGTGCCAGCAGCTCTCCGGGAAAAACTAACTATGGCTACACCTTC
. | TRBJ2-2 | TRBV21-1 | CASSNERRPEGDTGELFF | TGTGCCAGCAGCAACGAGAGGAGACCAGAAGGGGACACCGGGGAGCTGTTTTTT
. | TRBJ1-6 | TRBV14 | CASSGALRYNSPLHF | TGTGCCAGCAGCGGGGCCCTCCGTTATAATTCACCCCTCCACTTT
. | TRBJ1-2 | TRBV28 | CASSRGELFYGYTF | TGTGCCAGCAGTAGGGGAGAGCTATTCTATGGCTACACCTTC
TRBD1 | TRBJ1-5 | TRBV19 | CASSIDLGTASRNQPQHF | TGTGCCAGTAGTATAGATTTGGGGACAGCCTCTCGCAATCAGCCCCAGCATTTT
. | TRBJ1-6 | TRBV6-1 | CASSDHRNSPLHF | TGTGCCAGCAGTGATCACAGAAATTCACCCCTCCACTTT
. | TRBJ2-1 | TRBV6-1 | CASSDFGNIGSNEQFF | TGTGCCAGCAGTGATTTTGGTAATATCGGTAGTAATGAGCAGTTCTTC
. | TRBJ1-2 | TRBV6-1 | CASSDRSRTYGYTF | TGTGCCAGCAGTGATAGGTCCAGAACCTATGGCTACACCTTC
. | TRBJ2-5 | TRBV7-2 | CASSLRTVQETQYF | TGTGCCAGCAGCCTCCGGACAGTTCAAGAGACCCAGTACTTC
. | TRBJ1-1 | TRBV7-9 | CASSLYDEAFF | TGTGCCAGCAGCTTGTATGATGAAGCTTTCTTT
TRBD2 | TRBJ2-2 | TRBV4-2 | CASSPAGGTGELFF | TGTGCCAGCAGCCCGGCGGGGGGGACCGGGGAGCTGTTTTTT